The 27 T cell receptor beta chains listed next were all sequenced from one sample in a study of cytomegalovirus exposure and HLA in healthy donors (dated by TCRdb to 2016 to 2017). Preparation of the library involved the immunoSEQ multiplex PCR assay. For the multiplex PCR, a mixture combining 60 forward primers for TCR Vbeta segments and 13 reverse primers for TCR Jbeta segments was used. The source is immuneACCESS, and TCRdb retained only in-frame sequences with V and J called. Part of the clones is not carried over; for the studies checked, unresolved V genes explain less than half of this, and the remainder is unexplained. Counted in this sample were fewer than 200,000 clones; around 90% of them appeared once. In total, the top ten clones hold approximately 0.98% of the sample. Sequenced: PBMCs. These receptors all stem from a boy aged 2 to 10 in good health and CMV-seronegative.

The chain combines TRBV6-6 with TRBJ2-2, with D tentatively TRBD1 (5 bases). CDR1 and CDR2 from the germline V gene are MNHNY and SVGAGI (reference sequence). The germline V and J ends were trimmed by 3 bases and 7 bases, with 12 bases remaining between them. The CDR3 covers 14 residues. CDR3 amino acids: CASSYSDTYGELFF. CDR3 nucleotides: TGTGCCAGCAGTTATTCGGACACATACGGGGAGCTGTTTTTT.

V usage is TRBV6-1 and J usage is TRBJ2-5, with a weak D call TRBD1 (6 bases). The DNA end is more similar to TRBJ2-7, so the J call may be wrong. The CDR3 has 15 amino acids. Germline CDR1 is MNHNS and CDR2 is SASEGT. The DNA of the CDR3 is TGTGCCAGCAGTAGACTGGACAGCCTAACCCACGAGCAGTACTTC. It codes for CASSRLDSLTHEQYF.

This sequence joins TRBV11-2 and TRBJ2-7, with 8 bases lining up with TRBD1. J lost 0 bases, V lost 5 bases, and 3 bases had no gene match. CDR3 size: 14 residues. The germline V gene encodes CDR1 SGHAT and CDR2 FQNNGV. The CDR3 spells CASSQDRASYEQYF. CDR3 sequence (DNA): TGTGCCAGCAGCCAGGACAGGGCCTCCTACGAGCAGTACTTC.

The V gene is TRBV7-6, the J gene TRBJ2-1; tentatively, D is TRBD1 (5 bases). The CDR3 has 15 residues. The ends were cut back, 5 bases at V and 0 bases at J, with 11 bases in the middle. Germline lookup yields CDR1 SGHVS and CDR2 FNYEAQ. CDR3 residues: CASSVYRSSYNEQFF. DNA of the CDR3: TGTGCCAGCAGCGTGTACAGGAGCTCCTACAATGAGCAGTTCTTC. Full variable domain (missing parts from reference TRBV7-6 and TRBJ2-1): GAGVSQSPRYKVTKRGQDVALRCDPISGHVSLYWYRQALGQGPEFLTYFNYEAQQDKSGLPNDRFSAERPEGSISTLTIQRTEQRDSAMYRCASSVYRSSYNEQFFGPGTRLTVL.

V gene TRBV9 combines with J gene TRBJ2-7; TRBD1 is a possible D gene (6 bases). V lost 0 bases to trimming and J lost 0 bases, with 10 bases between them. The CDR3 totals 15 residues. CDR1 and CDR2 (germline): SGDLS, YYNGEE. Written as DNA, the CDR3 is TGTGCCAGCAGCGTAGTCGGGACACCCTCCTACGAGCAGTACTTC. Translation: CASSVVGTPSYEQYF.

The genes are TRBV9 and TRBJ2-6, with D possibly matching TRBD1 (5 bases). V was clipped by 5 bases and J by 0 bases, with 9 bases between them. From germline, CDR1 is SGDLS and CDR2 YYNGEE. The CDR3 spans 15 residues. The CDR3 here is CASRQGGSGANVLTF. The CDR3 DNA reads as TGTGCCAGCAGGCAGGGTGGCTCTGGGGCCAACGTCCTGACTTTC.

This chain connects TRBV27 to TRBJ2-6; 8 bases align to TRBD1. V shed 7 bases, J shed 0 bases, and the junction held 11 bases outside the gene matches. The CDR3 covers 18 residues. Germline lookup yields CDR1 MNHEY and CDR2 SMNVEV (reference sequence). DNA for the CDR3: TGTGCCAGCAAATTGGGACAGGTGACCTTCTCTGGGGCCAACGTCCTGACTTTC. Its protein is CASKLGQVTFSGANVLTF. The entire variable domain, with the rest obtained from reference TRBV27 and TRBJ2-6, is as follows: EAQVTQNPRYLITVTGKKLTVTCSQNMNHEYMSWYRQDPGLGLRQIYYSMNVEVTDKGDVPEGYKVSRKEKRNFPLILESPSPNQTSLYFCASKLGQVTFSGANVLTFGAGSRLTVL.

The V call is TRBV6-1, the J call TRBJ1-4; D possibly corresponds to TRBD1 (6 bases). Germline-derived CDR1 and CDR2 are MNHNS and SASEGT. With 5 bases removed from V and 4 bases from J, the gap between germline ends came to 11 bases. CDR3 length: 14 residues. The CDR3 protein is CASSFDRFNEKLFF. CDR3 bases: TGTGCCAGCAGTTTCGACAGGTTTAATGAAAAACTGTTTTTT.

The chain is built from TRBV28 and TRBJ2-5; 7 bases are a match to TRBD1. Per germline, CDR1 MDHEN and CDR2 SYDVKM. The ends lost 4 bases at V and 5 bases at J; junction bases unmatched: 7. This CDR3 spans 14 amino acids. The CDR3 loop is CASSSTGEAETQYF. The CDR3 DNA is TGTGCCAGCAGTTCCACAGGGGAAGCGGAGACCCAGTACTTC.

The V gene is TRBV11-3, the J gene TRBJ2-5; unclear D gene. The ends were cut back, 0 bases at V and 3 bases at J, with 2 bases in the middle. Germline V gene data show CDR1 as SGHNT and CDR2 as YENEEA. CDR3 length: 12 amino acids. The DNA for the CDR3 is TGTGCCAGCAGCTTAGATAAAGAGACCCAGTACTTC. This gives the protein CASSLDKETQYF. The full variable domain, with the rest looked up from reference TRBV11-3 and TRBJ2-5, is EAGVVQSPRYKIIEKKQPVAFWCNPISGHNTLYWYLQNLGQGPELLIRYENEEAVDDSQLPKDRFSAERLKGVDSTLKIQPAELGDSAVYLCASSLDKETQYFGPGTRLLVL.

This chain connects TRBV5-1 to TRBJ1-1; D perhaps matches TRBD1 (5 bases). CDR1 SGHRS and CDR2 YFSETQ come from the germline V gene. Between the trimmed V and J ends, which lost 1 base and 3 bases, there was a span of 13 bases. The CDR3 totals 15 residues. The CDR3 DNA is TGCGCCAGCAGCTTGTTGGGGCCTGTGGACACTGAAGCTTTCTTT. It codes for CASSLLGPVDTEAFF.

This rearrangement joins TRBV14 to TRBJ2-7; 7 positions match TRBD1. The germline CDR1 and CDR2 sequences are SGHDN and FVKESK. V lost 5 bases and J lost 1; bases outside the gene matches: 5. The CDR3 extends over 14 amino acids. CDR3 sequence reads: CASSAWDSSYEQYF. The DNA for the CDR3 is TGTGCCAGCAGCGCCTGGGACAGTTCCTACGAGCAGTACTTC.

J is TRBJ1-2 and V is TRBV30; D uncertain. The V end lost 1 base, the J end lost 7 bases, and 7 bases lay between the germline ends. This CDR3 spans 11 amino acids. Germline V gene lookup returns CDR1 GTSNPN and CDR2 SVGIG (reference sequence). The CDR3 sequence: CAWSGASGYTF. CDR3 DNA sequence: TGTGCCTGGAGTGGGGCTTCTGGCTACACCTTC.

The J gene is TRBJ1-1, the V gene TRBV19, with a possible D match to TRBD1 (5 bases). The CDR3 contains 13 residues. The germline CDR1 and CDR2 sequences are LNHDA and SQIVND (reference sequence). Deletions cut 3 bases from V and 5 bases from J, with 10 bases between. The CDR3 coding sequence is TGTGCCAGTAGTATCCAGGGTATAACTGAAGCTTTCTTT. This encodes CASSIQGITEAFF.

The rearrangement links TRBV5-1 to TRBJ2-5; 7 bases align to TRBD1. The DNA end lines up better with TRBJ2-7; the J call may be wrong. This CDR3 is 15 amino acids long. The germline CDR1 and CDR2 sequences are SGHRS and YFSETQ. CDR3 bases: TGCGCCAGCAGCTCCAGACAGGGATTCCCCTACGAGCAGTACTTC. Its protein is CASSSRQGFPYEQYF.

This clone was seen a handful of times. The chain combines TRBV5-4 with TRBJ1-5; no firm D call. The CDR3 covers 14 residues. Germline V gene data show CDR1 as SGHNT and CDR2 as YYREEE (reference sequence). The germline V and J ends were trimmed by 0 bases and 2 bases, with 6 bases remaining between them. The DNA of the CDR3 is TGTGCCAGCAGCTTGGCCGGGGGCAATCAGCCCCAGCATTTT. Translating gives CASSLAGGNQPQHF.

The chain joins TRBV27 to TRBJ1-5; no clear D gene. Trimming took off 6 bases at V and 9 bases at J, with 27 bases between the two ends. Germline-derived CDR1 and CDR2 are MNHEY and SMNVEV (reference sequence). The CDR3 extends over 17 amino acids. The CDR3 nucleotides read TGTGCCAGCAGGCCTTTTAGCTGGTTAGAGGGCGGGTCGCCCCAGCATTTT. Translation: CASRPFSWLEGGSPQHF.

V usage is TRBV7-6 and J usage is TRBJ2-5; TRBD1 matches at 8 bases. TRBJ2-7 explains the end of the DNA better; the J call may be wrong. Germline V gene lookup returns CDR1 SGHVS and CDR2 FNYEAQ. The CDR3 length is 14 residues. The CDR3 loop is CASSPGTGSYEQYF. DNA of the CDR3: TGTGCCAGCAGCCCCGGGACAGGCTCCTACGAGCAGTACTTC.

On this clone itself: A junction end diverges from the germline sequence, so it may reflect a read error. The gene calls are TRBV7-3 and TRBJ2-2, with 7 positions matching TRBD1. The CDR3 sequence is 16 residues long. Per the germline V gene, CDR1 is SGHTA and CDR2 is FQGTGA. CDR3 bases: TGTGCCAGCAGCGTAACCACAGGGGCGGGCACCGGGGAGCTGTTTTTT. The encoded protein is CASSVTTGAGTGELFF.

The chain has TRBV5-4 and TRBJ2-1; 9 bases are shared with TRBD1. Germline values: CDR1 SGHNT, CDR2 YYREEE (reference sequence). Losses at the gene ends were 5 bases for V and 6 bases for J; bases not matched to a gene: 9. The CDR3 runs 15 residues. CDR3 residues: CASSFGTGLFNEQFF. The DNA of the CDR3 is TGTGCCAGCAGTTTCGGGACAGGGCTCTTCAATGAGCAGTTCTTC.

In the case of this clone: A read error may account for a junction end that differs from germline. The chain carries TRBV7-9 and TRBJ2-7; 9 positions match TRBD2. The CDR3 is made up of 19 amino acids. The germline V gene encodes CDR1 SEHNR and CDR2 FQNEAQ (reference sequence). CDR3 nucleotides: TGTTCCAGCAGCTCCGGTGGAGGGGGGACTAGCAAAATAACCTACGAGCAGTACTTC. Translating gives CSSSSGGGGTSKITYEQYF.

V and J are TRBV9 and TRBJ2-2; TRBD2 aligns across 7 bases. Trimming removed 2 bases from V and 4 bases from J; junction bases left unmatched: 5. Germline loops: CDR1 SGDLS, CDR2 YYNGEE. This CDR3 is built from 15 residues. In DNA, the CDR3 is TGTGCCAGCAGCGTGACTAGCACGCTCACCGGGGAGCTGTTTTTT. It translates to CASSVTSTLTGELFF. The variable domain in full, with the rest retrieved from reference TRBV9 and TRBJ2-2, is DSGVTQTPKHLITATGQRVTLRCSPRSGDLSVYWYQQSLDQGLQFLIQYYNGEERAKGNILERFSAQQFPDLHSELNLSSLELGDSALYFCASSVTSTLTGELFFGEGSRLTVL.

V gene TRBV6-5 combines with J gene TRBJ1-3, with 7 bases that match TRBD1. The CDR3 sequence is 15 residues long. The J segment lost 3 bases and the V segment lost 4 bases, leaving 6 bases of the junction unmatched. From germline, CDR1 is MNHEY and CDR2 SVGAGI. The CDR3 nucleotides read TGTGCCAGCAGTTCCGCCGGGACAGATGGAAACACCATATATTTT. Translation: CASSSAGTDGNTIYF.

The CDR3 region has the DNA TGTGCCACCCGGGGCGGCGGGGGCAGCACAGATACGCAGTATTTT. Its protein is CATRGGGGSTDTQYF. The chain uses TRBV10-3 and TRBJ2-3; D is perhaps TRBD2 (7 bases). The germline CDR1 and CDR2 sequences are ENHRY and SYGVKD. V was pared by 10 bases and J by 0 bases, with 17 bases between. The CDR3 extends over 15 amino acids.

This clone was observed a handful of times. The chain links TRBV4-1 to TRBJ1-4; 7 nucleotides line up with TRBD1. The CDR3 totals 17 residues. Germline CDR1 is MGHRA and CDR2 is YSYEKL. V trimming: 1 base; J trimming: 7 bases; junction bases outside the gene matches: 12. Here the CDR3 reads CASSQAAHRGPSEKLFF. The CDR3 DNA reads as TGCGCCAGCAGCCAAGCAGCCCACAGGGGTCCAAGTGAAAAACTGTTTTTT.

The CDR3 bases are TGTGCCTGGAGGGGTCGGGGTGCCGGGGAGCTGTTTTTT. This translates into CAWRGRGAGELFF. The J gene is TRBJ2-2, the V gene TRBV30, with TRBD2 as a possible D gene (5 bases). In germline, CDR1 is GTSNPN, CDR2 SVGIG (reference sequence). The CDR3 covers 13 residues. Trimming stripped 3 bases from V and 6 bases from J, with 11 bases between.

J is TRBJ1-2 and V is TRBV5-1, with TRBD1 matching over 7 bases. This CDR3 is 15 amino acids long. Unmatched junction bases numbered 10, after V lost 4 bases and J lost 4 bases. Germline CDR1 is SGHRS and CDR2 is YFSETQ. The CDR3 loop reads CASSPPGTEFYGYTF. The CDR3 nucleotides read TGCGCCAGCAGCCCCCCCGGGACAGAGTTCTATGGCTACACCTTC.